The 24 T cell receptor beta chains listed next were all sequenced from one sample in a study of blood T cell repertoires in COVID-19. Profiling relied on immunoSEQ multiplex PCR, and the TCRdb table lists in-frame clones only, not all of them. In the table there are approximately 82,000 clones, approximately 90% of which are singletons. The material sequenced was peripheral blood. The receptors shown here come from a man aged 70 or older with active or convalescent COVID-19.

The rearrangement joins TRBV6-6 to TRBJ2-2; D gene uncertain. The germline CDR1 and CDR2 sequences are MNHNY and SVGAGI (reference sequence). With 5 bases removed from V and 4 bases from J, the gap between germline ends came to 11 bases. The CDR3 runs 14 residues. CDR3: CASSQVTGTGELFF. CDR3 nucleotide sequence: TGTGCCAGCAGTCAGGTGACTGGCACCGGGGAGCTGTTTTTT.

The chain employs TRBV7-2 and TRBJ1-2; D unclear. This CDR3 is built from 14 residues. The germline V gene encodes CDR1 SGHTA and CDR2 FQGNSA. V gave up 0 bases and J gave up 4 bases, with 9 bases separating them. Written as DNA, the CDR3 is TGTGCCAGCAGCTTAGCGTTGGGCCCCTATGGCTACACCTTC. As protein: CASSLALGPYGYTF.

V is TRBV9 and J is TRBJ1-6, with unresolved D. The V gene lost 1 base and the J gene lost 6 bases, with 14 bases spanning the gap. Germline CDR1 reads SGDLS; CDR2 reads YYNGEE. This CDR3 region has 16 residues. The CDR3 is CASSVSASAVNSPLHF. CDR3 DNA sequence: TGTGCCAGCAGCGTATCAGCGAGTGCGGTTAATTCACCCCTCCACTTT.

The chain links TRBV2 to TRBJ1-4, with D perhaps TRBD1 (5 bases). Trimming pared 5 bases from V and 8 bases from J, leaving 9 bases between. The CDR3 runs to 12 residues. Germline CDR1 is SNHLY and CDR2 is FYNNEI. The CDR3 protein is CASSPWGEKLFF. Written as DNA, the CDR3 is TGTGCCAGCAGTCCCTGGGGCGAAAAACTGTTTTTT.

Of note for this clone: One end of the junction varies from germline; a read error may be responsible. This chain joins TRBV28 and TRBJ1-1; no firm D call. From germline, CDR1 is MDHEN and CDR2 SYDVKM. This CDR3 spans 9 amino acids. The CDR3, as DNA: TGCCGTCGGGACACTGAAGCTTTCTTT. This translates into CRRDTEAFF. Variable domain in full (rest from reference TRBV28 and TRBJ1-1): DVKVTQSSRYLVKRTGEKVFLECVQDMDHENMFWYRQDPGLGLRLIYFSYDVKMKEKGDIPEGYSVSREKKERFSLILESASTNQTSMYLCRRDTEAFFGQGTRLTVV.

V gene TRBV11-3 combines with J gene TRBJ1-1; D perhaps matches TRBD1 (5 bases). V was trimmed by 3 bases and J by 2 bases, leaving 7 bases between them. Germline assignment: CDR1 SGHNT and CDR2 YENEEA. This CDR3 has 13 residues. CDR3 in DNA: TGTGCCAGCAGCTTGGGGGGTAACACTGAAGCTTTCTTT. Translated: CASSLGGNTEAFF.

V is TRBV5-1 and J is TRBJ2-3; 12 bases map to TRBD2. The CDR3 runs 16 residues. Losses at the gene ends were 4 bases for V and 3 bases for J; bases not matched to a gene: 6. Germline CDR1 SGHRS, CDR2 YFSETQ. In DNA, the CDR3 is TGCGCCAGCAGCCCGGGCCTAGCGGGAGGGACAGATACGCAGTATTTT. It codes for CASSPGLAGGTDTQYF.

Only a few counts were recorded for this clone. This rearrangement joins TRBV19 to TRBJ1-3; perhaps TRBD1 as D (5 bases). Germline CDR1 reads LNHDA; CDR2 reads SQIVND (reference sequence). V dropped 6 bases and J dropped 5 bases, with 17 bases sitting between them. The CDR3 length is 15 residues. The CDR3 DNA follows: TGTGCCAGTAGCCCTCGCGGGGCGGGCAGAAACACCATATATTTT. Its translation: CASSPRGAGRNTIYF. Drawing the rest from reference TRBV19 and TRBJ1-3, the complete variable domain is DGGITQSPKYLFRKEGQNVTLSCEQNLNHDAMYWYRQDPGQGLRLIYYSQIVNDFQKGDIAEGYSVSREKKESFPLTVTSAQKNPTAFYLCASSPRGAGRNTIYFGEGSWLTVV.

This clone was detected only once. J is TRBJ2-7 and V is TRBV24-1; 9 bases line up with TRBD2. V was pared by 4 bases and J by 6 bases, with 6 bases of the junction left unmatched. This CDR3 spans 14 amino acids. Germline V CDR1 and CDR2: KGHDR, SFDVKD. For the CDR3, the DNA is TGTGCCACCAGTGAGGGCGGGAGGGCCGGCGAGCAGTACTTC. Its translation is CATSEGGRAGEQYF.

The chain carries TRBV27 and TRBJ1-6; 7 bases fit TRBD1. Germline-derived CDR1 and CDR2 are MNHEY and SMNVEV (reference sequence). CDR3 length: 18 residues. V trimming: 6 bases; J trimming: 7 bases; junction bases outside the gene matches: 18. CDR3 loop: CASSLNLGGTATNSPLHF. In DNA, the CDR3 is TGTGCCAGCAGCCTAAATCTAGGGGGGACAGCCACCAATTCACCCCTCCACTTT.

V usage is TRBV18 and J usage is TRBJ1-2; 8 bases are a match to TRBD1. The CDR3 sequence is 15 residues long. Trimming at V came to 0 bases and at J to 8 bases, leaving 8 bases not matched to a gene. Germline V CDR1 and CDR2: KGHSH, LQKENI. CDR3 coding DNA: TGTGCCAGCTCACCACCGGGCAGGGGGCAGGAGGGCTACACCTTC. Protein sequence: CASSPPGRGQEGYTF. Drawing the rest from reference TRBV18 and TRBJ1-2, the complete variable domain is NAGVMQNPRHLVRRRGQEARLRCSPMKGHSHVYWYRQLPEEGLKFMVYLQKENIIDESGMPKERFSAEFPKEGPSILRIQQVVRGDSAAYFCASSPPGRGQEGYTFGSGTRLTVV.

About this clone: The junction and the germline gene differ at one end; a read error may be behind it. The genes are TRBV6-2 or TRBV6-3 and TRBJ2-1; D not certain. The CDR3 has 12 amino acids. CDR1 and CDR2 (germline): MNHEY, SVGEGT. CDR3 nucleotides: TGTGCCAACAGTTTAGTACAGAATGAGCAGTTCTTC. It is translated as CANSLVQNEQFF.

This chain joins TRBV6-5 and TRBJ1-4; D uncertain. The ends were cut back, 5 bases at V and 8 bases at J, with 15 bases in the middle. CDR3 size: 14 residues. Per the germline V gene, CDR1 is MNHEY and CDR2 is SVGAGI. This chain's CDR3 is CASSRTAKTEKLFF. CDR3 DNA: TGTGCCAGCAGTCGTACAGCCAAAACGGAAAAACTGTTTTTT.

The V call is TRBV12-3 or TRBV12-4, the J call TRBJ1-6; D uncertain. The CDR3 is 13 residues long. V was shortened by 4 bases and J by 7 bases, with 8 bases between the two germline ends. In nucleotides, the CDR3 is TGTGCCAGCAGTTCAAGGGAGAATTCACCCCTCCACTTT. Amino acids: CASSSRENSPLHF.

The V gene is TRBV5-4, the J gene TRBJ1-1, with D possibly matching TRBD1 (6 bases). CDR3 length equals 13 residues. V gave up 4 bases and J gave up 4 bases, with 11 bases separating them. CDR1 SGHNT and CDR2 YYREEE come from the germline V gene (reference sequence). CDR3 region: CASSVQGITEAFF. The CDR3 DNA sequence: TGTGCCAGCAGCGTGCAGGGGATCACTGAAGCTTTCTTT.

This clone is a singleton in its sample. The genes are TRBV25-1 and TRBJ2-2; maybe TRBD1 (5 bases). The germline V gene has CDR1 MGHDK and CDR2 SYGVNS. The length of the CDR3 is 12 residues. V dropped 7 bases and J dropped 3 bases, with 6 bases sitting between them. Here the CDR3 reads CASTGYTGELFF. CDR3 DNA sequence: TGTGCCAGCACAGGGTACACCGGGGAGCTGTTTTTT.

The J gene is TRBJ2-2, the V gene TRBV4-2; 9 positions agree with TRBD1. CDR3 length: 16 residues. Trimming at V came to 3 bases and at J to 1 base, leaving 3 bases not matched to a gene. From germline, CDR1 is LGHNA and CDR2 YNFKEQ. This CDR3 reads CASSQMDRGNTGELFF. The CDR3 DNA sequence: TGTGCCAGCAGCCAGATGGACAGGGGGAACACCGGGGAGCTGTTTTTT.

V usage is TRBV5-1 and J usage is TRBJ2-2; 10 bases fit TRBD2. The CDR3 contains 16 residues. CDR1 SGHRS and CDR2 YFSETQ come from the germline V gene. The ends lost 1 base at V and 9 bases at J; junction bases unmatched: 9. CDR3 sequence (DNA): TGCGCCAGCAGCTTGATAGCGGGAGGCGCAGAACGGGAGCTGTTTTTT. Translated: CASSLIAGGAERELFF.

This sequence joins TRBV11-2 and TRBJ2-2; D not resolved. Trimming left V 8 bases short and J 0 bases short, with 4 bases between. This CDR3 is 12 amino acids long. The V gene's germline CDR1 is SGHAT and CDR2 FQNNGV. CDR3 loop: CASRTNTGELFF. The CDR3 DNA sequence: TGTGCCAGCCGTACGAACACCGGGGAGCTGTTTTTT.

The rearrangement uses TRBV5-8 and TRBJ1-3, with 10 bases identical to TRBD1. The CDR3 is 14 amino acids. Germline V gene lookup returns CDR1 SGHTS and CDR2 YDEGEE. Unmatched junction bases numbered 3, after V lost 2 bases and J lost 7 bases. The CDR3 spells CASSLMGQGNTIYF. The CDR3 coding sequence is TGTGCCAGCAGCTTAATGGGACAGGGGAACACCATATATTTT.

The V call is TRBV25-1, the J call TRBJ1-5, with D possibly TRBD1 on 5 matching bases. The CDR3 runs to 15 residues. Germline lookup yields CDR1 MGHDK and CDR2 SYGVNS. Deletions cut 7 bases from V and 5 bases from J, with 18 bases between. The CDR3 DNA follows: TGTGCCAGCATCAAGGGGTGGGGCTACGATCAGCCCCAGCATTTT. It is translated as CASIKGWGYDQPQHF.

The chain combines TRBV5-1 with TRBJ2-1; 9 bases match TRBD2. Per the germline V gene, CDR1 is SGHRS and CDR2 is YFSETQ. This CDR3 has 18 residues. Trimming removed 1 base from V and 0 bases from J; junction bases left unmatched: 8. The CDR3 region has the DNA TGCGCCAGCAGCTTGTTCCCACCTAGCGGGACCTCCTACAATGAGCAGTTCTTC. Translated: CASSLFPPSGTSYNEQFF.

The chain is built from TRBV19 and TRBJ1-2; the D gene is possibly TRBD1 (6 bases). This CDR3 has 14 residues. Trimming removed 8 bases at V and 3 bases at J, with 16 bases between. Germline CDR1 is LNHDA and CDR2 is SQIVND (reference sequence). The CDR3 spells CASWAGVDYYGYTF. DNA of the CDR3: TGTGCCAGTTGGGCAGGGGTGGATTACTATGGCTACACCTTC.

The rearrangement uses TRBV30 and TRBJ1-6; D perhaps matches TRBD1 (5 bases). The CDR3 has 14 residues. Germline CDR1 and CDR2: GTSNPN and SVGIG (reference sequence). With 4 bases removed from V and 3 bases from J, the gap between germline ends came to 10 bases. CDR3 nucleotide sequence: TGTGCCTGGACTGGAGGGGACTATAATTCACCCCTCCACTTT. Encoded protein: CAWTGGDYNSPLHF.